What follows describes a single TCR beta chain. Its target is unknown. These data belong to a study of response to subunit inactivated influenza vaccine. Study outcomes and limitations: The study's authors posited that every seasonal influenza vaccination enlists few new T cells.

TCRdb reprocessed the RT-PCR reads via MiXCR and lists one record per CDR3 protein. This sample carries fewer than 650,000 distinct CDR3 sequences, roughly 13% of them seen once, and the ten largest clones take roughly 13%. Source: PBMCs from blood, taken about 40 days after vaccination. This clonotype was obtained from a man between 50 and 59 years old who received an inactivated influenza vaccine.

The CDR3 sequence: CASSLYQGFSGANVLTF. DNA of the CDR3: TGTGCCAGCAGTTTATACCAGGGTTTCTCTGGGGCCAACGTCCTGACTTTC. The chain employs TRBV27 and TRBJ2-6; D is possibly TRBD1 (5 bases). Germline values: CDR1 MNHEY, CDR2 SMNVEV (reference sequence). The CDR3 loop spans 17 amino acids. Trimming shortened V by 1 base and J by 0 bases, and 10 bases separated the two germline ends. Drawing the rest from reference TRBV27 and TRBJ2-6, the complete variable domain is EAQVTQNPRYLITVTGKKLTVTCSQNMNHEYMSWYRQDPGLGLRQIYYSMNVEVTDKGDVPEGYKVSRKEKRNFPLILESPSPNQTSLYFCASSLYQGFSGANVLTFGAGSRLTVL.